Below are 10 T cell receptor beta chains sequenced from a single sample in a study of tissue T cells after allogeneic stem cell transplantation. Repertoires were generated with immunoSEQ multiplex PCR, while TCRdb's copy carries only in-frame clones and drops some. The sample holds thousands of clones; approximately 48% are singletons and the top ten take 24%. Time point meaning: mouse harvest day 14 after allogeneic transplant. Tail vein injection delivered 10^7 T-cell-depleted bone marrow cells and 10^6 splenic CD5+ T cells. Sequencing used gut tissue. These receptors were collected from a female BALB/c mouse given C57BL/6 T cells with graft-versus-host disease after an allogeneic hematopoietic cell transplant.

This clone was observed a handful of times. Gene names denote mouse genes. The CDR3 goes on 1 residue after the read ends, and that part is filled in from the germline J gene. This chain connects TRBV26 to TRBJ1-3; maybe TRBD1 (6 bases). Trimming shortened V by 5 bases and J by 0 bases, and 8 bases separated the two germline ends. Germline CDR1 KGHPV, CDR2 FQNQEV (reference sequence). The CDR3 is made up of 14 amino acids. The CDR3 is CASSSGHSGNTLYF. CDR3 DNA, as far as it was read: TGTGCCAGCAGTTCGGGACATTCTGGAAATACGCTCTAT.

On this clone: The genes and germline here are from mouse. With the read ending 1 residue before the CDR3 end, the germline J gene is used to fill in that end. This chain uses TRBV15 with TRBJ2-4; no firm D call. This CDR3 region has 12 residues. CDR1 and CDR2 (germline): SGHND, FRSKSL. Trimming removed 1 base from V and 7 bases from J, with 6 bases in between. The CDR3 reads CASSLGGDTLYF. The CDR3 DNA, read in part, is TGTGCCAGCAGTTTAGGGGGTGACACCTTGTAC.

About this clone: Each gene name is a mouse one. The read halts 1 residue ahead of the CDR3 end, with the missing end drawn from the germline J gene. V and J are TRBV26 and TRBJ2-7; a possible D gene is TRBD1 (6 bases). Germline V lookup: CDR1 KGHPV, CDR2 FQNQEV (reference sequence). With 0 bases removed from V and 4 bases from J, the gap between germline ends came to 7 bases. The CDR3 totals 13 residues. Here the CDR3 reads CASSLSRGYEQYF. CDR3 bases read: TGTGCCAGCAGTCTGTCGAGGGGGTATGAACAGTAC.

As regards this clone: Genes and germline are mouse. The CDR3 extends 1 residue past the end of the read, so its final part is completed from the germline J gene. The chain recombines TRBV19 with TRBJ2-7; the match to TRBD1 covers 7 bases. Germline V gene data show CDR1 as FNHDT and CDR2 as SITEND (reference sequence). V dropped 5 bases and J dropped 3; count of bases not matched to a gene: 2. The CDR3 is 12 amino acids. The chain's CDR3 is CASSRDSYEQYF. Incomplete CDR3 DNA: TGTGCCAGCAGCCGGGACAGCTATGAACAGTAC.

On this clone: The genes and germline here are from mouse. Incomplete CDR3 DNA: TGTGCCAGCAGTCTCCCGGGACAGGGGGCCGAAAGATTATTT. Translated, it gives CASSLPGQGAERLF. The CDR3 as a whole reads CASSLPGQGAERLFF. The chain recombines TRBV26 with TRBJ1-4, with TRBD1 matching 12 bases. The read is 1 residue too short to cover the CDR3 end, so that end is filled in from the germline J gene. Germline values: CDR1 KGHPV, CDR2 FQNQEV (reference sequence). The CDR3 has 15 residues. V gave up 3 bases and J gave up 7 bases; unmatched junction bases: 3.

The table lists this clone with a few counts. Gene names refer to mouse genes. The CDR3 protein is CASSLGQGTGQLYF. CDR3 DNA (partial): TGTGCCAGCAGCCTGGGACAGGGCACCGGGCAGCTCTAC. The chain employs TRBV26 and TRBJ2-2; 9 bases align to TRBD1. The read gets to within 1 residue of the CDR3 end, and the germline J gene fills in the rest. The V gene's germline CDR1 is KGHPV and CDR2 FQNQEV (reference sequence). The CDR3 runs 14 residues. V trimming: 6 bases; J trimming: 4 bases; junction bases outside the gene matches: 3.

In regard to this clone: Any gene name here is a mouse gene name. The CDR3 loop reads CASSPQGYNSPLYF. Partial CDR3 DNA: TGTGCCAGCAGTCCTCAGGGCTATAATTCGCCCCTCTAC. V is TRBV26 and J is TRBJ1-6, with D possibly matching TRBD1 (5 bases). The read comes to an end 1 residue before the CDR3 does, leaving the germline J gene to fill in the end. TRBJ1-6 is an ORF, with its function uncertain. This CDR3 has 14 amino acids. V was cut by 4 bases and J by 3 bases, with 7 bases left in between. Per germline, CDR1 KGHPV and CDR2 FQNQEV (reference sequence).

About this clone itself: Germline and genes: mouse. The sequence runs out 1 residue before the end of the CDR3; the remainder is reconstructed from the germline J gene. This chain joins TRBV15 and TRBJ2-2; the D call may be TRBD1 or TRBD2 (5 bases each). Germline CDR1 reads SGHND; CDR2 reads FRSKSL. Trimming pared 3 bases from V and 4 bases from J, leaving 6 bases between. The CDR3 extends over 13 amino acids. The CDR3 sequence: CASSFGATGQLYF. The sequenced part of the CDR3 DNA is TGTGCCAGCAGTTTTGGGGCCACCGGGCAGCTCTAC.

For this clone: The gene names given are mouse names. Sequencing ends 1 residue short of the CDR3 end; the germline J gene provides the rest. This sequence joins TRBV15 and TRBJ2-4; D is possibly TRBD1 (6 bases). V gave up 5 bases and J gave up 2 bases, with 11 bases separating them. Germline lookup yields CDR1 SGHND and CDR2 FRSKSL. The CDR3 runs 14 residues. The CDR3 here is CASSPSGVQNTLYF. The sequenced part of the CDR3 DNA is TGTGCCAGCAGTCCCTCAGGGGTTCAAAACACCTTGTAC.

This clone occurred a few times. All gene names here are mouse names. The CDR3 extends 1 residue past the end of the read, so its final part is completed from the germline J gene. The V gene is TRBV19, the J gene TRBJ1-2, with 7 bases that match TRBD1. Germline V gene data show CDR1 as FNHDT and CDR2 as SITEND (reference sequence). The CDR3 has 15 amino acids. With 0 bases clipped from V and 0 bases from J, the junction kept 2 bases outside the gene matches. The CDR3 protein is CASSIAGQTNSDYTF. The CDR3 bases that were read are TGTGCCAGCAGTATAGCGGGACAGACAAACTCCGACTACACC. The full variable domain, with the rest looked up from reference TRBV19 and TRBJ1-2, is GGIITQTPKFLIGQEGQKLTLKCQQNFNHDTMYWYRQDSGKGLRLIYYSITENDLQKGDLSEGYDASREKKSSFSLTVTSAQKNEMAVFLCASSIAGQTNSDYTFGSGTRLLVI.